The next 25 T cell receptor beta chains were all read from a single sample in a study of shared clonotypes between healthy human individuals. TCRdb's table, derived via immunoSEQ multiplex PCR, lists solely in-frame clones and lacks some. The sample comprises 800,000 to 1,200,000 clones, around 78% of which are singletons, and more than 0.5% rests with the top ten. The specimen sequenced was memory CD4+ T cells from PBMCs. The subset: CD45RA-negative fraction. These receptors were collected from a man between 18 and 29 years old in good health. Some clones in this sample may be carry-over from other donors' samples.

CDR3 nucleotides: TGTGCCAGCAGCTTGGGGGGTAAGACGTACAATGAGCAGTTCTTC. It translates to CASSLGGKTYNEQFF. This chain uses TRBV5-6 with TRBJ2-1; D gene unclear. This CDR3 is 15 amino acids long. Trimming removed 0 bases from V and 4 bases from J, with 11 bases in between. CDR1 SGHDT and CDR2 YYEEEE come from the germline V gene.

This chain uses TRBV19 with TRBJ1-1; D not resolved. The germline CDR1 and CDR2 sequences are LNHDA and SQIVND (reference sequence). With 8 bases removed from V and 1 base from J, the gap between germline ends came to 11 bases. The CDR3 length is 13 residues. Written as DNA, the CDR3 is TGTGCCAGTGGAGCCTATGAGAACACTGAAGCTTTCTTT. This codes for CASGAYENTEAFF.

The chain uses TRBV5-1 and TRBJ1-3; a possible D gene is TRBD1 (6 bases). Trimming removed 2 bases from V and 8 bases from J, with 14 bases in between. Germline lookup yields CDR1 SGHRS and CDR2 YFSETQ. The CDR3 consists of 14 residues. This CDR3 reads CASSLGGSADTIYF. The DNA for the CDR3 is TGCGCCAGCAGCTTAGGGGGTTCCGCGGACACCATATATTTT.

The rearrangement links TRBV5-1 to TRBJ2-5, with D perhaps matching TRBD2 (5 bases). Trimming pared 7 bases from V and 7 bases from J, leaving 14 bases between. Germline V lookup: CDR1 SGHRS, CDR2 YFSETQ. This CDR3 has 12 residues. In DNA form, the CDR3 reads TGCGCCAGCCAAAAGACCGGAGGGACCCAGTACTTC. Protein: CASQKTGGTQYF.

This clone was picked up one time. The rearrangement joins TRBV4-1 to TRBJ2-1, with D perhaps TRBD2 (6 bases). V was shortened by 4 bases and J by 2 bases, with 15 bases between the two germline ends. The CDR3 is 16 residues long. The germline CDR1 and CDR2 sequences are MGHRA and YSYEKL. The CDR3 reads CASSRAGRRTYNEQFF. The CDR3 bases are TGCGCCAGCAGCCGCGCGGGGCGGCGAACCTACAATGAGCAGTTCTTC.

This chain connects TRBV28 to TRBJ2-1, with D possibly matching TRBD2 (6 bases). CDR1 and CDR2 from the germline V gene are MDHEN and SYDVKM. Trimming pared 6 bases from V and 8 bases from J, leaving 17 bases between. The CDR3 spans 14 residues. The CDR3 region has the DNA TGTGCCAGCAGACTCGGAGGGCCTCTCTATGAGCAGTTCTTC. It specifies CASRLGGPLYEQFF.

This clone was found once. Other DNA sequences in the sample encode the same CDR3. The CDR3 here is CASSSQENTEAFF. DNA for the CDR3: TGTGCCAGCAGCTCGCAGGAGAACACTGAAGCTTTCTTT. The gene calls are TRBV7-2 and TRBJ1-1; D is uncertain. The CDR3 length is 13 residues. Germline CDR1 reads SGHTA; CDR2 reads FQGNSA. The ends were cut back, 4 bases at V and 1 base at J, with 7 bases in the middle.

V usage is TRBV6-1 and J usage is TRBJ2-3; 9 nucleotides match TRBD2. The CDR3 is 16 amino acids. CDR1 and CDR2 from the germline V gene are MNHNS and SASEGT. V gave up 0 bases and J gave up 3 bases; unmatched junction bases: 4. CDR3 loop: CASSEAGLAGTDTQYF. DNA of the CDR3: TGTGCCAGCAGTGAAGCGGGGCTAGCGGGAACAGATACGCAGTATTTT.

The chain carries TRBV11-2 and TRBJ2-7; perhaps TRBD1 as D (5 bases). Per germline, CDR1 SGHAT and CDR2 FQNNGV. CDR3 length: 13 residues. V gave up 4 bases and J gave up 5 bases, with 12 bases separating them. The CDR3 DNA sequence: TGTGCCAGCAGCTCCCTCAGGGTCGACGAGCAGTACTTC. Its translation: CASSSLRVDEQYF.

CDR3 sequence reads: CASSYSGGRADEQFF. CDR3 bases: TGTGCCAGCAGTTACTCTGGCGGGAGGGCCGATGAGCAGTTCTTC. V and J are TRBV6-6 and TRBJ2-1; TRBD2 matches 9 bases. The CDR3 is 15 amino acids. CDR1 is MNHNY, CDR2 SVGAGI, per germline (reference sequence). V was clipped by 0 bases and J by 8 bases; unmatched bases: 5.

The J gene is TRBJ2-7, the V gene TRBV5-5, with TRBD2 as a possible D gene (6 bases). This CDR3 comprises 15 residues. V was clipped by 2 bases and J by 3 bases, with 15 bases between them. Germline V CDR1 and CDR2: SGHKS, YYEKEE (reference sequence). This CDR3 reads CASSFLLAGSYEQYF. In DNA, the CDR3 is TGTGCCAGCAGCTTCCTCTTGGCCGGGAGCTACGAGCAGTACTTC. The full variable domain, rest sourced from reference TRBV5-5 and TRBJ2-7, is DAGVTQSPTHLIKTRGQQVTLRCSPISGHKSVSWYQQVLGQGPQFIFQYYEKEERGRGNFPDRFSARQFPNYSSELNVNALLLGDSALYLCASSFLLAGSYEQYFGPGTRLTVT.

This chain links TRBV28 with TRBJ2-1; 9 bases are a match to TRBD1. The V and J ends lost 6 bases and 7 bases, in that order; junction bases with no gene match: 7. CDR1 and CDR2 from the germline V gene are MDHEN and SYDVKM. This CDR3 comprises 14 residues. The CDR3 loop reads CASSRTGGSNEQFF. The DNA for the CDR3 is TGTGCCAGCAGCCGTACAGGGGGCTCGAATGAGCAGTTCTTC.

The gene calls are TRBV6-5 and TRBJ1-2, with TRBD1 as a possible D gene (5 bases). The germline V and J ends were trimmed by 2 bases and 0 bases, with 13 bases remaining between them. CDR1 is MNHEY, CDR2 SVGAGI, per germline. The CDR3 has 16 amino acids. The CDR3 loop is CASSYGAGRANYGYTF. Written as DNA, the CDR3 is TGTGCCAGCAGTTACGGGGCAGGTCGGGCTAACTATGGCTACACCTTC.

This chain links TRBV11-2 with TRBJ2-7, with D uncertain. The V gene's germline CDR1 is SGHAT and CDR2 FQNNGV. The CDR3 loop spans 11 amino acids. V was clipped by 5 bases and J by 6 bases, with 8 bases between them. In DNA form, the CDR3 reads TGTGCCAGCAGCCAAGTGTCCGAGCAGTACTTC. This encodes CASSQVSEQYF.

This chain connects TRBV27 to TRBJ1-2; D may be TRBD1 (5 bases). V was shortened by 11 bases and J by 5 bases, with 24 bases between the two germline ends. CDR1 and CDR2 (germline): MNHEY, SMNVEV (reference sequence). The CDR3 length is 15 residues. CDR3 sequence reads: CAGRLRDRGVYGYTF. In DNA, the CDR3 is TGTGCCGGACGATTACGGGACCGGGGGGTTTATGGCTACACCTTC.

The chain recombines TRBV7-9 with TRBJ1-3; weak D call: TRBD1 (5 bases). Germline V gives CDR1 SEHNR, CDR2 FQNEAQ (reference sequence). Trimming shortened V by 4 bases and J by 4 bases, and 8 bases separated the two germline ends. This CDR3 has 13 residues. This CDR3 is CASSSGAGNTIYF. CDR3 DNA sequence: TGTGCCAGCAGCTCCGGGGCGGGAAACACCATATATTTT. The variable domain in full, with the rest retrieved from reference TRBV7-9 and TRBJ1-3, is DTGVSQNPRHKITKRGQNVTFRCDPISEHNRLYWYRQTLGQGPEFLTYFQNEAQLEKSRLLSDRFSAERPKGSFSTLEIQRTEQGDSAMYLCASSSGAGNTIYFGEGSWLTVV.

The chain recombines TRBV15 with TRBJ2-1; D tentatively reads TRBD1 or TRBD2 (6 bases each). Germline CDR1 is LNHNV and CDR2 is YYDKDF (reference sequence). The CDR3 has 15 residues. Trimming removed 5 bases at V and 3 bases at J, with 14 bases between. The CDR3 protein is CATSRRDTLYNEQFF. The CDR3 DNA reads as TGTGCCACCAGCCGGCGGGACACACTCTACAATGAGCAGTTCTTC. Full variable domain (missing parts from reference TRBV15 and TRBJ2-1): DAMVIQNPRYQVTQFGKPVTLSCSQTLNHNVMYWYQQKSSQAPKLLFHYYDKDFNNEADTPDNFQSRRPNTSFCFLDIRSPGLGDTAMYLCATSRRDTLYNEQFFGPGTRLTVL.

This chain connects TRBV5-4 to TRBJ1-6; 9 nucleotides agree with TRBD1. The junction had 6 bases not matched to a gene; V was cut back by 4 bases and J by 7 bases. CDR1 is SGHNT and CDR2 is YYREEE in the germline V gene (reference sequence). CDR3 length equals 15 residues. This chain's CDR3 is CASSSPGQGNSPLHF. In DNA form, the CDR3 reads TGTGCCAGCAGCAGCCCGGGACAGGGCAATTCACCCCTCCACTTT. Variable domain in full (rest from reference TRBV5-4 and TRBJ1-6): ETGVTQSPTHLIKTRGQQVTLRCSSQSGHNTVSWYQQALGQGPQFIFQYYREEENGRGNFPPRFSGLQFPNYSSELNVNALELDDSALYLCASSSPGQGNSPLHFGNGTRLTVT.

Details on this clone: This CDR3 is also generated by other DNA sequences in the sample. V usage is TRBV6-1 and J usage is TRBJ2-5; D ambiguous. The CDR3 has 12 amino acids. V shed 5 bases and J shed 2 bases, with 6 bases lying between them. Per the germline V gene, CDR1 is MNHNS and CDR2 is SASEGT. CDR3 protein: CASSRKQETQYF. The CDR3 nucleotides read TGTGCCAGCAGTAGAAAGCAAGAGACCCAGTACTTC.

The chain has TRBV18 and TRBJ1-3; 10 bases fit TRBD1. Unmatched junction bases numbered 3, after V lost 3 bases and J lost 1 base. CDR3 size: 16 residues. Germline V CDR1 and CDR2: KGHSH, LQKENI. CDR3 DNA sequence: TGTGCCAGCTCACCGGGACAGGGGTTTTCTGGAAACACCATATATTTT. Its translation is CASSPGQGFSGNTIYF.

This clone has just one count. V usage is TRBV4-3 and J usage is TRBJ1-1; D is uncertain. Trimming left V 4 bases short and J 5 bases short, with 14 bases between. Germline CDR1 LGHNA, CDR2 YSLEER. The CDR3 has 14 amino acids. The CDR3 reads CASSPGVWVTEAFF. CDR3 DNA sequence: TGCGCCAGCAGCCCCGGGGTGTGGGTGACTGAAGCTTTCTTT.

This clone was counted between two and nine times. The rearrangement joins TRBV7-7 to TRBJ2-2, with D possibly matching TRBD2 (5 bases). This CDR3 contains 14 residues. V was cut by 5 bases and J by 6 bases, with 13 bases left in between. CDR1 and CDR2 (germline): SSHAT, FNYEAQ (reference sequence). CDR3 sequence reads: CASSPEEVSGELFF. The CDR3 bases are TGTGCCAGCAGCCCCGAGGAGGTTTCCGGGGAGCTGTTTTTT.

The count of this clone is one. In DNA form, the CDR3 reads TGTGCCAGTAATTGGGACTCCGCCTCTGGAAACACCATATATTTT. This translates into CASNWDSASGNTIYF. V is TRBV19 and J is TRBJ1-3; D is perhaps TRBD1 (5 bases). Germline V lookup: CDR1 LNHDA, CDR2 SQIVND (reference sequence). The V end lost 7 bases, the J end lost 0 bases, and 13 bases lay between the germline ends. The CDR3 covers 15 residues.

The chain employs TRBV28 and TRBJ1-4; D possibly corresponds to TRBD1 (5 bases). The CDR3 is made up of 15 amino acids. Germline V CDR1 and CDR2: MDHEN, SYDVKM. Between the trimmed V and J ends, which lost 2 bases and 15 bases, there was a span of 22 bases. CDR3 nucleotide sequence: TGTGCCAGCAGTTTACCCACAGGATCGGGACTGTGGGTGTTTTTT. Its protein is CASSLPTGSGLWVFF.

The rearrangement links TRBV28 to TRBJ1-2; no firm D call. CDR1 is MDHEN and CDR2 is SYDVKM in the germline V gene. The CDR3 covers 14 residues. V gave up 6 bases and J gave up 4 bases, with 15 bases separating them. CDR3 coding DNA: TGTGCCAGCAGAGATACCGGGTTCTCCTATGGCTACACCTTC. Translated: CASRDTGFSYGYTF.